This T cell receptor beta chain was sequenced in a study of T cells in localized non-small cell lung cancer. Points from the study as a whole: Clonality of T cells reached its maximum in uninvolved adjacent lung, surpassing tumor. A median of roughly 52 of the top 100 tumor clones appeared in adjacent lung, which was paired and uninvolved. Heterogeneity within the tumor remains possible, as just one region underwent sequencing.

The germline CDR1 and CDR2 sequences are SGHNT and YYREEE (reference sequence). The CDR3 is made up of 16 amino acids. The V gene end was trimmed by 1 base and the J gene end by 6 bases; junction bases not matched to a gene: 7. Sequenced by immunoSEQ multiplex PCR; TCRdb stores in-frame clones only, minus some. The repertoire holds 72,000 or so clones, approximately 87% seen once, with less than 25% in the top ten. As regards this clone: What it binds is not known.

The TCR sequence derives from a male donor aged 60 or over with stage III squamous cell lung carcinoma. This specimen consisted of peripheral blood, obtained before any cancer treatment. This chain connects TRBV5-4 to TRBJ2-2; 9 bases align to TRBD1. For the CDR3, the DNA is TGTGCCAGCAGCTTGTCCCCGGGACAGGGAGCCGGGGAGCTGTTTTTT. Translating it yields CASSLSPGQGAGELFF.